This is a list of T cell receptor beta chains from one sample in a study of blood T cells in healthy people across ages. MiXCR was run by TCRdb on the 5' RACE reads, yielding one entry per CDR3 protein. The sample lists just over 1 million distinct CDR3 sequences; 45% were seen once. The sequenced sample was blood. These receptors were taken from a woman between 55 and 75 years old in good health. Each CDR3 is given with its conserved first and last residue. Each record gives: D gene, V gene, clone size, J gene, CDR3 protein, CDR3 DNA. D genes are given only for firm matches. Size is omitted from some rows. Given values are once, few, many or a class for expanded clones.

d_gene: TRBD1; v_gene: TRBV9; abundance: -; j_gene: TRBJ1-2; CDR3aa: CASSPSGGDYGYTF; CDR3nt: TGTGCCAGCAGCCCCTCAGGGGGCGACTATGGCTACACCTTC
d_gene: -; v_gene: TRBV6-5; abundance: few; j_gene: TRBJ2-1; CDR3aa: CASGKQSSYNEQFF; CDR3nt: TGTGCCAGCGGCAAACAGAGCTCCTACAATGAGCAGTTCTTC
d_gene: -; v_gene: TRBV7-9; abundance: few; j_gene: TRBJ2-7; CDR3aa: CASSLAGKYYEQYF; CDR3nt: TGTGCCAGCAGCTTAGCCGGGAAATACTACGAGCAGTACTTC
d_gene: TRBD2; v_gene: TRBV20-1; abundance: -; j_gene: TRBJ2-1; CDR3aa: CSAIVLASYNEQFF; CDR3nt: TGCAGTGCTATCGTACTAGCGTCCTACAATGAGCAGTTCTTC
d_gene: -; v_gene: TRBV15; abundance: -; j_gene: TRBJ2-7; CDR3aa: CATSRDKAAGRTYEQYF; CDR3nt: TGTGCCACCAGCAGAGATAAAGCGGCAGGGCGGACCTACGAGCAGTACTTC
d_gene: -; v_gene: TRBV18; abundance: many; j_gene: TRBJ2-6; CDR3aa: CASSPGATGANVLTF; CDR3nt: TGTGCCAGCTCACCGGGGGCTACTGGGGCCAACGTCCTGACTTTC
d_gene: -; v_gene: TRBV20-1; abundance: -; j_gene: TRBJ2-1; CDR3aa: CSARDSQELQHNEQFF; CDR3nt: TGCAGTGCTAGAGATTCCCAGGAGTTACAGCACAATGAGCAGTTCTTC
d_gene: -; v_gene: TRBV11-2; abundance: few; j_gene: TRBJ2-1; CDR3aa: CASSLGQSYSYNEQFF; CDR3nt: TGTGCCAGCAGCCTCGGACAGTCGTACTCCTACAATGAGCAGTTCTTC
d_gene: -; v_gene: TRBV4-1; abundance: -; j_gene: TRBJ2-4; CDR3aa: CASSQDRDFNIQYF; CDR3nt: TGCGCCAGCAGCCAAGATCGTGACTTTAACATTCAGTACTTC
d_gene: -; v_gene: TRBV4-1; abundance: few; j_gene: TRBJ2-1; CDR3aa: CASSPTGSHNEQFF; CDR3nt: TGCGCCAGCAGCCCCACGGGAAGCCACAATGAGCAGTTCTTC
d_gene: TRBD1; v_gene: TRBV25-1; abundance: few; j_gene: TRBJ1-2; CDR3aa: CASSELGQGNYGYTF; CDR3nt: TGTGCCAGCAGTGAACTGGGACAGGGTAACTATGGCTACACCTTC
d_gene: -; v_gene: TRBV29-1; abundance: -; j_gene: TRBJ2-3; CDR3aa: CSVGQGIPDTQYF; CDR3nt: TGCAGCGTTGGGCAGGGGATACCAGATACGCAGTATTTT